A single sample is the source of the 19 T cell receptor beta chains below, sequenced in a study of T-cell memory formation after mild COVID-19. TCRdb used MiXCR to reprocess the 5' RACE reads, holding one entry per CDR3 protein. The sample shows about 290,000 distinct CDR3 sequences, roughly 15% of them seen only once. The material sequenced was PBMCs or a T cell subset sorted from them (not recorded which). The receptors were gathered from a man between 18 and 29 years old who had mild COVID-19 (a few samples of this study predate the infection). Cell type and time point are not known.

The V call is TRBV6-2 or TRBV6-3, the J call TRBJ2-4; 8 positions match TRBD2. There are 16 residues in the CDR3. J gave up 0 bases and V 2 bases, and 3 bases lay outside the gene matches. The germline gives CDR1 MNHEY, CDR2 SVGEGT. CDR3 amino acids: CASSYGGGLAKNIQYF. The CDR3 DNA reads as TGTGCCAGCAGTTACGGCGGGGGGCTAGCCAAAAACATTCAGTACTTC.

This clonotype showed up many times. The chain recombines TRBV7-6 with TRBJ2-5, with D hard to call. Deletions cut 1 base from V and 3 bases from J, with 15 bases between. The CDR3 is 16 residues long. CDR1 and CDR2 from the germline V gene are SGHVS and FNYEAQ. The CDR3 sequence: CASSLESVGSKETQYF. CDR3 nucleotides: TGTGCCAGCAGCTTAGAGAGCGTGGGGTCGAAAGAGACCCAGTACTTC.

This clonotype was seen repeatedly, ten times or more. This sequence joins TRBV6-6 and TRBJ1-2; D is undetermined. With 5 bases removed from V and 3 bases from J, the gap between germline ends came to 13 bases. CDR1 and CDR2 from the germline V gene are MNHNY and SVGAGI (reference sequence). The CDR3 has 14 residues. CDR3 region: CASSEPGGYYGYTF. In nucleotides, the CDR3 is TGTGCCAGCAGTGAGCCCGGTGGATACTATGGCTACACCTTC.

This clonotype was counted between two and nine times. This rearrangement joins TRBV12-3 or TRBV12-4 to TRBJ2-1, with a tentative D call TRBD1 (6 bases). The V gene lost 10 bases and the J gene lost 2 bases, with 12 bases spanning the gap. The CDR3 runs to 13 residues. Here the CDR3 reads CAIETGPYNEQFF. CDR3 sequence (DNA): TGTGCCATCGAGACAGGTCCCTACAATGAGCAGTTCTTC.

The chain recombines TRBV3-1 with TRBJ1-4; 9 nucleotides agree with TRBD1. CDR1 is LGHDT and CDR2 is YNNKEL in the germline V gene (reference sequence). The CDR3 loop spans 14 amino acids. After removal of 7 bases from V and 8 bases from J, the junction contained 8 bases not matched to a gene. The CDR3 DNA reads TGTGCCAGCACCGCCGGGACAGGGCGAGAAAAACTGTTTTTT. Protein: CASTAGTGREKLFF.

The chain employs TRBV5-6 and TRBJ1-2, with 7 bases matching TRBD1. This CDR3 has 16 amino acids. Per the germline V gene, CDR1 is SGHDT and CDR2 is YYEEEE. V gave up 3 bases and J gave up 3 bases; unmatched junction bases: 11. The CDR3 protein is CASSWRSGGIYYGYTF. CDR3 nucleotide sequence: TGTGCCAGCAGCTGGAGGTCAGGGGGGATTTACTATGGCTACACCTTC.

This clonotype was observed at least ten times. The V gene is TRBV12-3 or TRBV12-4, the J gene TRBJ2-5; unclear D gene. Deletions cut 6 bases from V and 2 bases from J, with 4 bases between. The CDR3 has 11 amino acids. The CDR3 DNA sequence: TGTGCCAGCAGATCGCAAGAGACCCAGTACTTC. This codes for CASRSQETQYF.

The chain uses TRBV5-1 and TRBJ1-5; perhaps TRBD1 as D (5 bases). CDR1 is SGHRS, CDR2 YFSETQ, per germline. CDR3 length: 16 amino acids. The V end was cut by 0 bases, the J end by 3 bases, with 13 bases between. In nucleotides, the CDR3 is TGCGCCAGCAGCTTGGGTATCGGGGGGTACAATCAGCCCCAGCATTTT. Its protein is CASSLGIGGYNQPQHF.

This chain links TRBV4-3 with TRBJ1-4, with D unresolved. The V gene lost 0 bases and the J gene lost 4 bases, with 12 bases spanning the gap. Germline CDR1 LGHNA, CDR2 YSLEER. CDR3 length: 16 amino acids. For the CDR3, the DNA is TGCGCCAGCAGCCAAGAGTTCGAGTGGGGTAATGAAAAACTGTTTTTT. Translation: CASSQEFEWGNEKLFF.

This clonotype was detected a few times. CDR3 residues: CASSSGRIVGDTQYF. The CDR3 DNA reads as TGTGCCAGCAGTTCGGGCAGGATAGTGGGAGATACGCAGTATTTT. The chain uses TRBV12-3 or TRBV12-4 and TRBJ2-3; no reliable D call. V was clipped by 4 bases and J by 5 bases, with 16 bases between them. The CDR3 is 15 amino acids.

This clonotype was counted only a few times. The chain couples TRBV5-1 to TRBJ1-2; D call uncertain. The germline V and J ends were trimmed by 0 bases and 8 bases, with 23 bases remaining between them. Germline CDR1 reads SGHRS; CDR2 reads YFSETQ. CDR3 length: 17 residues. DNA of the CDR3: TGCGCCAGCAGCTTGGTTCCAGGCGGAGGTCCGAACGACGGCTACACCTTC. Its translation: CASSLVPGGGPNDGYTF.

This clonotype was seen only a few times. The chain is built from TRBV11-3 and TRBJ1-2; possible D gene TRBD1, 5 bases. The CDR3 spans 12 residues. Germline CDR1 is SGHNT and CDR2 is YENEEA. The V gene lost 4 bases and the J gene lost 4 bases, with 7 bases spanning the gap. The CDR3 DNA sequence: TGTGCCAGCAGCTGGGGGATCTATGGCTACACCTTC. This codes for CASSWGIYGYTF.

This clonotype was seen at least ten times. The rearrangement uses TRBV29-1 and TRBJ1-2; D gene ambiguous. The length of the CDR3 is 13 residues. Germline V gene data show CDR1 as SQVTM and CDR2 as ANQGSEA. The V end was cut by 6 bases, the J end by 4 bases, with 15 bases between. CDR3 sequence: CSVGGGEGYGYTF. In DNA form, the CDR3 reads TGCAGCGTCGGAGGTGGGGAAGGCTATGGCTACACCTTC.

This clonotype was picked up a small number of times. The chain couples TRBV9 to TRBJ2-1, with D unclear. V lost 1 base and J lost 2, with 10 bases in between. This CDR3 is 15 amino acids long. Germline lookup yields CDR1 SGDLS and CDR2 YYNGEE. The CDR3 DNA is TGTGCCAGCAGCGTATCCGGGTATCCCTACAATGAGCAGTTCTTC. This sequence encodes CASSVSGYPYNEQFF.

This clonotype showed up just a few times. The genes are TRBV6-5 and TRBJ1-1; D uncertain. CDR3 length: 14 amino acids. The V gene's germline CDR1 is MNHEY and CDR2 SVGAGI. Trimming cost V 5 bases and J 2 bases, with 12 bases left between them. The CDR3 protein is CASSARTANTEAFF. CDR3 nucleotides: TGTGCCAGCAGTGCCAGGACGGCAAACACTGAAGCTTTCTTT.

The rearrangement uses TRBV7-8 and TRBJ2-1, with 7 bases matching TRBD1. The germline gives CDR1 SGHVS, CDR2 FQNEAQ. The length of the CDR3 is 13 residues. V dropped 5 bases and J dropped 7; count of bases not matched to a gene: 5. The CDR3 region has the DNA TGTGCCAGCAGCATTCGACAGGGTAATGAGCAGTTCTTC. It translates to CASSIRQGNEQFF.

The rearrangement uses TRBV7-8 and TRBJ2-5; no clear D gene. Trimming cost V 1 base and J 2 bases, with 8 bases left between them. This CDR3 spans 14 amino acids. Germline values: CDR1 SGHVS, CDR2 FQNEAQ. CDR3 region: CASSLVAEQETQYF. The CDR3 DNA reads as TGTGCCAGCAGCTTAGTGGCTGAGCAAGAGACCCAGTACTTC.

This clonotype was seen many times. V and J are TRBV7-9 and TRBJ1-2; 7 bases map to TRBD1. Germline V lookup: CDR1 SEHNR, CDR2 FQNEAQ (reference sequence). The CDR3 contains 15 residues. Unmatched junction bases numbered 7, after V lost 3 bases and J lost 3 bases. As DNA, the CDR3 is TGTGCCAGCAGCTTGTGGAACAGGGGTGACTATGGCTACACCTTC. It specifies CASSLWNRGDYGYTF.

This clonotype was found a few times. V and J are TRBV7-2 and TRBJ2-1; 7 positions agree with TRBD1. Trimming took 3 bases from V and 7 from J; bases not matched to a gene: 15. Germline V gives CDR1 SGHTA, CDR2 FQGNSA. CDR3 size: 17 residues. CDR3 DNA sequence: TGTGCCAGCAGCTTGTCCTGGGCGACAGGGCAGTATAATGAGCAGTTCTTC. Translating it yields CASSLSWATGQYNEQFF.